These T cell receptor beta chains were read from a single sample in a study of CD8+CD57+ T cells in acquired aplastic anemia. TCRdb ran MiXCR on the reads and lists one entry per CDR3 protein. The sample comprises 150,000 to 170,000 distinct CDR3 sequences, approximately 52% of which are singletons, and approximately 12% rests with the top ten. The specimen sequenced was sorted CD4+, CD8+, or CD8+CD57+ T cells (not recorded which) from PBMCs. The receptors were gathered from a human donor with aplastic anemia. The CDR3 runs from the conserved cysteine through the conserved F or W. D genes are given only for firm matches. Some rows mark clone size as missing; the rest say once, few, many or name a class of expanded clone.

size	V	J	D	CDR3	DNA
-	TRBV2	TRBJ2-7	TRBD1	CASTPDRDYEQYF	TGTGCCAGCACCCCGGACAGGGACTACGAGCAGTACTTC
many	TRBV5-4	TRBJ1-1	-	CASSFSDNTEAFF	TGTGCCAGCAGCTTTTCAGACAACACTGAAGCTTTCTTT
many	TRBV27	TRBJ2-7	TRBD2	CASKRRGGSYEQYF	TGTGCCAGCAAAAGACGCGGGGGCTCCTACGAGCAGTACTTC
-	TRBV7-2	TRBJ2-5	-	CASSARDRETQYF	TGTGCCAGCAGCGCGCGGGATAGAGAGACCCAGTACTTC
many	TRBV20-1	TRBJ2-7	-	CSADGTENYEQYF	TGCAGTGCCGACGGGACTGAAAACTACGAGCAGTACTTC
few	TRBV2	TRBJ2-2	-	CASSEGIWDTGELFF	TGTGCCAGCAGTGAAGGAATTTGGGACACCGGGGAGCTGTTTTTT
-	TRBV10-3	TRBJ1-2	TRBD1	CAIRPDREDGYTF	TGTGCCATCAGGCCGGACAGGGAAGATGGCTACACCTTC
-	TRBV7-9	TRBJ2-7	-	CASSLARDSPSQQHF	TGTGCCAGCAGCTTAGCGCGGGACAGCCCGTCCCAGCAGCACTTC
-	TRBV10-3	TRBJ1-2	TRBD1	CAIRQGNNYGYTF	TGTGCCATCAGACAGGGGAATAACTATGGCTACACCTTC
many	TRBV7-8	TRBJ2-5	TRBD2	CASSSGLAGGEQETQYF	TGTGCCAGCAGCTCGGGACTAGCGGGGGGCGAGCAAGAGACCCAGTACTTC